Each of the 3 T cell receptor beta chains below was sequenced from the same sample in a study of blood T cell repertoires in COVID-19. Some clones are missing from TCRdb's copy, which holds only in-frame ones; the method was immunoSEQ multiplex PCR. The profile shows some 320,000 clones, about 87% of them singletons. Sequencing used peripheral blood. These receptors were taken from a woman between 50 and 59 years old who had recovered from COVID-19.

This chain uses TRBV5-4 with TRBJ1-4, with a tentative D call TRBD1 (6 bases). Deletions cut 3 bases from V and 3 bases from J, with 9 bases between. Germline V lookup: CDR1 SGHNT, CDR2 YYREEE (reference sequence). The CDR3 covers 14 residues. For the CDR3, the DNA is TGTGCCAGCAGCTGGGGGCCGTCTAATGAAAAACTGTTTTTT. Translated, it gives CASSWGPSNEKLFF.

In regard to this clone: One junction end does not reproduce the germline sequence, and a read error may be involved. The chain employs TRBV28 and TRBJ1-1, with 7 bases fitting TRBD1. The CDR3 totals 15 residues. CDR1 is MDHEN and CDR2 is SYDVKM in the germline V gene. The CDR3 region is CASSLSRLRGVEAFF. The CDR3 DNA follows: TGTGCCAGCAGCTTATCAAGACTCAGGGGGGTAGAAGCTTTCTTT.

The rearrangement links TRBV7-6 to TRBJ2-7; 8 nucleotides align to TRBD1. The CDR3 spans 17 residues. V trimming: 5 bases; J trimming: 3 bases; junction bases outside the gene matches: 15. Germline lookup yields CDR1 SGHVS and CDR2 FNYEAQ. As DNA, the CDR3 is TGTGCCAGCAGCATTGGGTTAGGGACAGGTGATGTCTACGAGCAGTACTTC. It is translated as CASSIGLGTGDVYEQYF.